The rows below give T cell receptor beta chains drawn from one sample of a study of shared clonotypes between healthy human individuals. Produced via immunoSEQ multiplex PCR; TCRdb's table is partial and in-frame only. The sample contains about 1.1 million clones, approximately 78% of which appear only once. Sequencing used memory CD4+ T cells from PBMCs. The source is a man aged 18 to 29 in good health. Some clones in this sample may be carry-over from other donors' samples. CDR3s include the opening cysteine and the closing phenylalanine or tryptophan. A D gene is named only where the DNA matches it firmly. The listing skips clone size in some rows; elsewhere it reads once, few, many or a size class.

TRBV5-6,TRBJ2-7,TRBD2,NA,CASSFEAGAPYEQYF
TRBV11-3,TRBJ2-2,TRBD2,NA,CASSSGTSGRAGTGELFF
TRBV4-1,TRBJ2-2,TRBD1,NA,CASSHNTRPDRVRDTGELFF
TRBV6-5,TRBJ2-5,NA,once,CASSYSFGETQYF
TRBV5-4,TRBJ2-2,TRBD2,NA,CASSFGVAGPLTGELFF
TRBV20-1,TRBJ1-4,NA,NA,CSAGAREKLFF
TRBV6-6,TRBJ1-4,TRBD1,few,CASSSRDRDEKLFF
TRBV4-3,TRBJ1-5,NA,NA,CASSQRRGRANQPQHF
TRBV7-2,TRBJ2-7,TRBD2,NA,CASSPPRSREGGYEQYF
TRBV2,TRBJ2-2,TRBD2,NA,CASSEAQRGYTGELFF
TRBV28,TRBJ1-2,TRBD1,NA,CASTILPGQSYGYTF
TRBV19,TRBJ2-1,TRBD2,NA,CASSSGRYYNEQFF
TRBV5-1,TRBJ2-7,NA,NA,CASSPGPSGYEQYF
TRBV2,TRBJ2-7,NA,once,CASNRPGPPEQYF
TRBV30,TRBJ2-3,TRBD2,many,CAWSVVRGRASDTQYF
TRBV11-1,TRBJ2-5,NA,NA,CASSLGVRETQYF
TRBV14,TRBJ2-7,NA,NA,CASSPPGGRYYEQYF
TRBV5-5,TRBJ2-7,NA,NA,CASSLEVDSPYEQYF
TRBV7-3,TRBJ2-2,NA,NA,CASSLIGGTNTGELFF
TRBV18,TRBJ2-3,NA,NA,CASSPESGTDTQYF
TRBV28,TRBJ2-7,NA,NA,CASSMVPSYEQYF
TRBV7-2,TRBJ2-3,NA,NA,CASSQRRSTDTQYF
TRBV4-3,TRBJ2-4,TRBD2,few,CASSQDEREWRNIQYF
TRBV15,TRBJ2-1,TRBD2,NA,CATRSRTSGAYNEQFF
TRBV7-2,TRBJ1-4,NA,NA,CASSLGTDEKLFF
TRBV5-4,TRBJ2-7,TRBD1,NA,CASSNGPGQKYEQYF
TRBV10-2,TRBJ2-2,TRBD1,NA,CASSEQGGTGELFF
TRBV5-1,TRBJ2-3,NA,NA,CASSRSSTDTQYF
TRBV19,TRBJ1-4,NA,NA,CASSKARDGVEKLFF
TRBV5-1,TRBJ2-5,NA,NA,CASRGKETQYF
TRBV11-2,TRBJ2-1,NA,many,CASGVSRSSYNEQFF
TRBV30,TRBJ2-7,NA,few,CAWSGGWYEQYF
TRBV28,TRBJ1-1,TRBD1,NA,CASRPPRDRGFWAGTEAFF
TRBV7-2,TRBJ2-7,NA,NA,CASSYLRASYEQYF
TRBV9,TRBJ2-1,TRBD1,NA,CASSAQGLGQVSYNEQFF
TRBV6-5,TRBJ2-7,NA,few,CASRRTDYEQYF
TRBV9,TRBJ2-5,NA,NA,CASSVGAGQETQYF
TRBV7-2,TRBJ2-1,TRBD2,NA,CASREQGLAGGPYNEQFF
TRBV7-9,TRBJ1-1,NA,NA,CASSPGTPAYGTEAFF
TRBV6-1,TRBJ2-1,NA,NA,CASSVFSLRGMGDEQFF
TRBV5-6,TRBJ1-5,NA,few,CASSQQRSNQPQHF
TRBV10-1,TRBJ1-2,TRBD1,NA,CASSSGTAYGYTF
TRBV5-1,TRBJ1-2,TRBD1,NA,CASSPDRGAYGYTF
TRBV7-3,TRBJ2-2,NA,NA,CASSSHGESRTGELFF
TRBV2,TRBJ1-2,NA,NA,CASSARQGLYGYTF
TRBV4-2,TRBJ2-7,NA,NA,CASSQLSGSYEQYF
TRBV5-1,TRBJ1-1,NA,NA,CASSFGVSEAFF
TRBV5-1,TRBJ2-2,NA,NA,CASSPGVQANTGELFF
TRBV5-1,TRBJ1-1,NA,NA,CASSLAGTPGAFF
TRBV5-1,TRBJ2-1,NA,NA,CASSYLLGGKNEQFF
TRBV18,TRBJ2-7,NA,NA,CASSPTRQIEYEQYF